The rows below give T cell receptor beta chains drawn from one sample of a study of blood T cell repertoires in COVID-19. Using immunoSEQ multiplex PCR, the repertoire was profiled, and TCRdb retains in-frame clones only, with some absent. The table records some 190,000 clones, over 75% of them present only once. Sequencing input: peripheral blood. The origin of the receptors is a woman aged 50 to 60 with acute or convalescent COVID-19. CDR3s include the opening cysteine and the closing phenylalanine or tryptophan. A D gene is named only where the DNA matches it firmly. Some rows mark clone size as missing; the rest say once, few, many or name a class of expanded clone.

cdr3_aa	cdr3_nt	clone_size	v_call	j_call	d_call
CASIESEQFF	TGTGCCAGCATCGAGTCTGAGCAGTTCTTC	.	TRBV2	TRBJ2-1	.
CAWSVLSNEKLFF	TGTGCCTGGAGTGTACTATCGAATGAAAAACTGTTTTTT	.	TRBV30	TRBJ1-4	.
CSARGGDTQYF	TGCAGTGCCCGGGGGGGAGATACGCAGTATTTT	.	TRBV20-1	TRBJ2-3	TRBD2
CASSTGRGGTEAFF	TGTGCCAGTAGTACGGGGAGAGGGGGCACTGAAGCTTTCTTT	.	TRBV19	TRBJ1-1	.
CASRYDRFTTDTQYF	TGTGCCAGCAGATATGACAGGTTTACAACAGATACGCAGTATTTT	.	TRBV5-6	TRBJ2-3	.
CASSQASGQLNYGYTF	TGTGCCAGCAGTCAAGCCTCCGGACAGCTTAACTATGGCTACACCTTC	.	TRBV6-6	TRBJ1-2	.
CASSLAGGPGGGNTEAFF	TGCGCCAGCAGCTTGGCGGGCGGCCCCGGAGGAGGAAACACTGAAGCTTTCTTT	.	TRBV5-1	TRBJ1-1	.
CASSGPFPGQPQHF	TGTGCCAGCAGTGGACCTTTTCCAGGGCAGCCCCAGCATTTT	.	TRBV28	TRBJ1-5	.
CASSLGTGRYGYTF	TGTGCCAGCAGCTTAGGGACAGGGAGATATGGCTACACCTTC	.	TRBV7-2	TRBJ1-2	TRBD1
CASGLVLGGYGNQPQHF	TGTGCTAGTGGTTTGGTATTAGGGGGTTACGGCAATCAGCCCCAGCATTTT	.	TRBV12-5	TRBJ1-5	.
CASSQVSLAGATGELFF	TGTGCCAGCAGCCAAGTCTCCCTAGCGGGAGCCACCGGGGAGCTGTTTTTT	.	TRBV3-1/TRBV3-2	TRBJ2-2	TRBD2
CASSSNRGATSNSPLHF	TGTGCCAGCAGTTCCAACAGGGGGGCGACTTCTAATTCACCCCTCCACTTT	.	TRBV27	TRBJ1-6	TRBD1
CASSLQQGGTGELFF	TGTGCCAGCAGCTTACAACAGGGTGGCACCGGGGAGCTGTTTTTT	.	TRBV11-2	TRBJ2-2	.
CASSPFSIRGDYTEAFF	TGTGCCAGCTCACCATTTAGCATTCGGGGTGATTACACTGAAGCTTTCTTT	.	TRBV18	TRBJ1-1	.
CASKDRGQASSGYTF	TGTGCCAGCAAAGATAGAGGACAGGCTTCGAGCGGCTACACCTTC	.	TRBV5-6	TRBJ1-2	TRBD1
CASSGPLPGTEAFF	TGTGCCAGCAGCGGTCCCCTCCCGGGAACTGAAGCTTTCTTT	few	TRBV7-9	TRBJ1-1	.
CASSPHQGADTQYF	TGTGCCAGCTCACCTCATCAGGGTGCAGATACGCAGTATTTT	.	TRBV18	TRBJ2-3	.
CASSTEPGELFF	TGTGCCAGCAGCACTGAACCCGGGGAGCTGTTTTTT	.	TRBV9	TRBJ2-2	.
CASSSQGSGNTIYF	TGCGCCAGCAGCTCACAGGGTTCTGGAAACACCATATATTTT	once	TRBV5-1	TRBJ1-3	.
CASSQPVLAASSYNEQFF	TGTGCCAGCAGCCAACCCGTTCTAGCGGCATCCTCCTACAATGAGCAGTTCTTC	few	TRBV7-2	TRBJ2-1	TRBD2
CASSYHSSNQPQHF	TGTGCCAGCAGCTACCACAGTAGCAATCAGCCCCAGCATTTT	few	TRBV3-1/TRBV3-2	TRBJ1-5	.